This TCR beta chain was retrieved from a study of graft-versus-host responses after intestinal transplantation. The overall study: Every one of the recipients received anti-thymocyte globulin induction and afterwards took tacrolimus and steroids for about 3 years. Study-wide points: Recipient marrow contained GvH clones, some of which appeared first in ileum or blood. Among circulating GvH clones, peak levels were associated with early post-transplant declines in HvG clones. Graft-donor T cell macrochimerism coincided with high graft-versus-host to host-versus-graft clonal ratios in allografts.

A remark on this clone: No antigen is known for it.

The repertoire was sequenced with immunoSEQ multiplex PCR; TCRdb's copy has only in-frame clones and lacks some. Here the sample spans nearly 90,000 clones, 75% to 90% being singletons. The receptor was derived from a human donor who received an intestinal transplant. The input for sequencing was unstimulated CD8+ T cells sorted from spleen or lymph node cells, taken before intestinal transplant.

The CDR3: CASSYSRFNEQFF. The CDR3 nucleotides read TGTGCCAGCAGTTACAGCAGGTTCAATGAGCAGTTCTTC. The chain joins TRBV6-5 to TRBJ2-1, with no clear D. Germline V lookup: CDR1 MNHEY, CDR2 SVGAGI. V lost 2 bases and J 6 bases, leaving 8 bases between the germline ends. The CDR3 is 13 residues long.